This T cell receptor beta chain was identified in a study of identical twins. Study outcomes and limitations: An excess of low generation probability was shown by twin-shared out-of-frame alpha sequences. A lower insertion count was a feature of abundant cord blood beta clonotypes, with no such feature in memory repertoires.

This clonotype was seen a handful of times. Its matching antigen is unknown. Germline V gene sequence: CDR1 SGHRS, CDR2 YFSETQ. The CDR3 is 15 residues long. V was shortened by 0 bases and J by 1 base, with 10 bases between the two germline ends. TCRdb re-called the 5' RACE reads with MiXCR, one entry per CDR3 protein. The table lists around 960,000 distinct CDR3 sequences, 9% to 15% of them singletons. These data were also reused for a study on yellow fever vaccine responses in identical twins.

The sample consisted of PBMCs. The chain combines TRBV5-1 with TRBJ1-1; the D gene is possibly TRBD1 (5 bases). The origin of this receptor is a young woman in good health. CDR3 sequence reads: CASSLGGQENTEAFF. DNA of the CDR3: TGCGCCAGCAGCTTGGGGGGCCAAGAGAACACTGAAGCTTTCTTT.